The T cell receptor beta chain under discussion was sequenced for a study of regulatory T cells in long-lasting Graves disease. Time point defined: persistent/refractory GD, antithyroid drugs over 5 years with positive TRAb. Scientists built the TCR library using RNA that was extracted from PBMCs. Arm-PCR of CDR3 regions and iRepertoire HTBI primers were the basis on which TCR beta libraries were built. In the study's own analysis: The samples included approximately 60 TRBV and some 14 TRBJ segments. TCRdb reprocessed the multiplex PCR reads via MiXCR and lists one record per CDR3 protein. The V and J calls were determined by TCRdb, not by the authors. The profile shows roughly 500,000 distinct CDR3 sequences, 20% to 25% of them singletons. This clonotype was detected a few times. Its target is not known. Study conclusions and caveats: TRBV28, TRBJ1-2 and TRBJ2-5 were segments that persistent disease favored. Persistent cases of Graves' showed reduced TCR diversity relative to newly diagnosed patients. Samples came from peripheral blood alone, without thyroid tissue.

Unmatched junction bases numbered 12, after V lost 3 bases and J lost 4 bases. This CDR3 comprises 18 residues. Germline loops: CDR1 DFQATT, CDR2 SNEGSKA (reference sequence). The sequence came from a female donor with Graves disease. J is TRBJ2-5 and V is TRBV20-1; TRBD2 aligns across 15 bases. Material: peripheral blood mononuclear cells (PBMCs), obtained when the disease was refractory, from a patient treated with antithyroid drugs. CDR3 protein: CSASPGTSGRTLRETQYF. The DNA for the CDR3 is TGCAGTGCTAGCCCCGGGACTAGCGGGAGGACCCTCCGAGAGACCCAGTACTTC.